This T cell receptor (beta chain) was observed in a study of shared clonotypes between healthy human individuals. There are 14 residues in the CDR3. V shed 4 bases and J 10 bases; nucleotides not matched to a gene: 9. Germline V CDR1 and CDR2: SGHDT, YYEEEE. With regard to this clone: Its matching antigen is unknown.

Findings and caveats of the study: Rarefaction exposed incomplete sorted-subset sequencing despite large depth. Generation probabilities were higher for clonotypes shared across all four sorted-subset donors than for unshared ones.

Replicate PCRs from sorted subsets contained approximately 190 ng DNA, which is roughly 30,000 T cell genomes. Sequencing used immunoSEQ multiplex PCR; TCRdb keeps in-frame clones, though not all of them. The table shows about 680,000 clones, with roughly 72% occurring only once. The donors were adults (healthy and HIV-negative) with no recent acute infections or vaccinations. The rearrangement joins TRBV5-6 to TRBJ1-4; 8 bases are shared with TRBD1. The receptor's source is a woman aged 25 to 39 in good health. The specimen was memory CD4+ T cells sorted from blood. Stated subset: CD45RA-negative fraction. The CDR3 nucleotides read TGTGCCAGCAGCCAAGGACAGGGCTTGGGAAAACTGTTTTTT. It codes for CASSQGQGLGKLFF.